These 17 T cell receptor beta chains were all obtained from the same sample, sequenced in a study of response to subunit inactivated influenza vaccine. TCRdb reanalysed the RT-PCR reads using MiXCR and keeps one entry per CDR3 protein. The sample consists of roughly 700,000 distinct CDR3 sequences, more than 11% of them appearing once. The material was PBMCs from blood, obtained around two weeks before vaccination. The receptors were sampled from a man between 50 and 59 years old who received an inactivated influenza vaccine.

The DNA of the CDR3 is TGTGCCACCACCAAAGAACTGGGCGGGAGGGACCAAGAGACCCAGTACTTC. This sequence encodes CATTKELGGRDQETQYF. The V call is TRBV3-1, the J call TRBJ2-5; 9 nucleotides match TRBD2. The CDR3 is 17 residues long. Germline CDR1 is LGHDT and CDR2 is YNNKEL (reference sequence). The ends lost 10 bases at V and 0 bases at J; junction bases unmatched: 15.

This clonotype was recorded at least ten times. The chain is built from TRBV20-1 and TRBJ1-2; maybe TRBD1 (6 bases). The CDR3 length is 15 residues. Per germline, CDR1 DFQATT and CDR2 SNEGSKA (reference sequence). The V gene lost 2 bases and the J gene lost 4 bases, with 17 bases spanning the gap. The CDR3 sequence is CSARWLGASGYGYTF. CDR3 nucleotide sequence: TGCAGTGCTAGATGGCTGGGGGCGAGTGGCTATGGCTACACCTTC.

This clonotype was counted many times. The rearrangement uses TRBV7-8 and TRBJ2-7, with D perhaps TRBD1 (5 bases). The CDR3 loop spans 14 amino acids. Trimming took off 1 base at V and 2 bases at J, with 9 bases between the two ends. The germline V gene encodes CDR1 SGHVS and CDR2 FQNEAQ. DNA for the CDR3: TGTGCCAGCAGCTTAGGGACAACGGCCTACGAGCAGTACTTC. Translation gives CASSLGTTAYEQYF.

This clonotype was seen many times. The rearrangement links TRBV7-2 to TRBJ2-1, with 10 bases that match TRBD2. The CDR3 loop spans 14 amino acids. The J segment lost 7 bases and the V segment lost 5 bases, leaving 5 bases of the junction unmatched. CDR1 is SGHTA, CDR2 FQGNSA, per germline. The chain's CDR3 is CASSISGGLNEQFF. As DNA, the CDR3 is TGTGCCAGCAGCATTAGCGGGGGGCTGAATGAGCAGTTCTTC.

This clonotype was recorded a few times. CDR3 sequence reads: CSEGVGGGYNEQFF. CDR3 DNA: TGCAGTGAGGGGGTTGGCGGGGGCTACAATGAGCAGTTCTTC. The genes are TRBV20-1 and TRBJ2-1; TRBD2 is a possible D gene (7 bases). The CDR3 is 14 residues long. V gave up 7 bases and J gave up 3 bases, with 16 bases separating them. The germline gives CDR1 DFQATT, CDR2 SNEGSKA (reference sequence).

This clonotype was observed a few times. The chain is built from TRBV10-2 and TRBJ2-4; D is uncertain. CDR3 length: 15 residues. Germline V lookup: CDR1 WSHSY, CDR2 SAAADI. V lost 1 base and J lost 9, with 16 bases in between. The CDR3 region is CASSELPAPLGIQYF. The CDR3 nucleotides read TGCGCCAGCAGTGAGTTGCCAGCCCCACTGGGCATTCAGTACTTC.

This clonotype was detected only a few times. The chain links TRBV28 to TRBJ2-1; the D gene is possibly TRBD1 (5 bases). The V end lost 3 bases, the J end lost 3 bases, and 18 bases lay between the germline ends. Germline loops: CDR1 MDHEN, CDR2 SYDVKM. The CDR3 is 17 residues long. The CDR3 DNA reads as TGTGCCAGCAGTTTCCTCCCCAGGGTGTTGGGCTACAATGAGCAGTTCTTC. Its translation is CASSFLPRVLGYNEQFF.

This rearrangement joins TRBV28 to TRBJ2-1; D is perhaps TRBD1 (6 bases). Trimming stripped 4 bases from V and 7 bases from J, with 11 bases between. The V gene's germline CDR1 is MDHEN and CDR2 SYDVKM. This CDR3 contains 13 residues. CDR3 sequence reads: CASSSYQGNEQFF. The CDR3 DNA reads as TGTGCCAGCAGTTCATATCAGGGGAATGAGCAGTTCTTC.

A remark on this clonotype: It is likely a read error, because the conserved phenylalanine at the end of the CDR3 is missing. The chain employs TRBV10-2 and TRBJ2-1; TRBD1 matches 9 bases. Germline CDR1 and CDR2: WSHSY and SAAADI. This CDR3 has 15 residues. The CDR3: CATSNPGQGYFEQFL. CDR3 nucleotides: TGCGCCACCAGTAATCCGGGACAGGGTTACTTTGAGCAGTTCCTC.

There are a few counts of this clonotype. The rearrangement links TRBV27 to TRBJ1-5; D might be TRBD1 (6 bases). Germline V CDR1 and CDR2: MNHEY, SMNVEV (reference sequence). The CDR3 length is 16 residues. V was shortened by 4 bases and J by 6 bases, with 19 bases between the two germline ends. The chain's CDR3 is CASSSGAPRLGQPQHF. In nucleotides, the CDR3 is TGTGCCAGCAGTTCAGGGGCCCCCCGCCTTGGTCAGCCCCAGCATTTT.

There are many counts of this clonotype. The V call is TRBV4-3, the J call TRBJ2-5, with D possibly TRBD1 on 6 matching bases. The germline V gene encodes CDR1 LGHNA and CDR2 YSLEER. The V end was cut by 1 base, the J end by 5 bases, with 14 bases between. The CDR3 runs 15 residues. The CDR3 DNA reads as TGCGCCAGCAGCCAAGTTCTGGGGGCGTGGGAGACCCAGTACTTC. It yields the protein CASSQVLGAWETQYF.

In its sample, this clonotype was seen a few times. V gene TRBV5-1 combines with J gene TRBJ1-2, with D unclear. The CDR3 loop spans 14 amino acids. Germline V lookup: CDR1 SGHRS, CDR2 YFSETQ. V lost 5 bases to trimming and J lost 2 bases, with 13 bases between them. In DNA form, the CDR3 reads TGCGCCAGCAGTAGAGGGTTGGAAAACTATGGCTACACCTTC. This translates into CASSRGLENYGYTF. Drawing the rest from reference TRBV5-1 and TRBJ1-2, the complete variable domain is KAGVTQTPRYLIKTRGQQVTLSCSPISGHRSVSWYQQTPGQGLQFLFEYFSETQRNKGNFPGRFSGRQFSNSRSEMNVSTLELGDSALYLCASSRGLENYGYTFGSGTRLTVV.

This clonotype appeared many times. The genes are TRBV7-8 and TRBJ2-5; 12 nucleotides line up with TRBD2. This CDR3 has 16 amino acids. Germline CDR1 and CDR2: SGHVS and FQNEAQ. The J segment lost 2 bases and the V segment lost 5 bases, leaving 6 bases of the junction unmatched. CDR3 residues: CASSPWTSGDQETQYF. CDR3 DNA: TGTGCCAGCAGCCCATGGACTAGCGGGGATCAAGAGACCCAGTACTTC.

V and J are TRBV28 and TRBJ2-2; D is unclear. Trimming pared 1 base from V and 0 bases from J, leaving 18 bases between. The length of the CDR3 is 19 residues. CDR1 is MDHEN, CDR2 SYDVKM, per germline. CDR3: CASSLSLPLGRTNTGELFF. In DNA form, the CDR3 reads TGTGCCAGCAGTTTATCTCTCCCCTTGGGCAGAACGAACACCGGGGAGCTGTTTTTT.

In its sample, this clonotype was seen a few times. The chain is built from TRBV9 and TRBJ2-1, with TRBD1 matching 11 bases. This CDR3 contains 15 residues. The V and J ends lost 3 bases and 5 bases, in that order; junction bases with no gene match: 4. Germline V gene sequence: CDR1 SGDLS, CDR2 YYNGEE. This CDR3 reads CASSADRGLNNEQFF. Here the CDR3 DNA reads TGTGCCAGCAGCGCGGACAGGGGGCTTAACAATGAGCAGTTCTTC.

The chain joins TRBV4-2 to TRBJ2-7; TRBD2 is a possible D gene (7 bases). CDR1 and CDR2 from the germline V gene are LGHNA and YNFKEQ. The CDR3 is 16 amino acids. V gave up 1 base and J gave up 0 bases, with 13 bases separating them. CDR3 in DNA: TGTGCCAGCAGCCAAGGGGGGGGGCTGAGCTCCTACGAGCAGTACTTC. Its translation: CASSQGGGLSSYEQYF.

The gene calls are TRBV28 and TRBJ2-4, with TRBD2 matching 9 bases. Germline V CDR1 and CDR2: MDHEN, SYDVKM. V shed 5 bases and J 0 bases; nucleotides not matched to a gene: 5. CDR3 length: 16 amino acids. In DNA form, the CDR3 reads TGTGCCAGCAGTCCGCTACTAGCGGGAGCCAAAAACATTCAGTACTTC. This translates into CASSPLLAGAKNIQYF.